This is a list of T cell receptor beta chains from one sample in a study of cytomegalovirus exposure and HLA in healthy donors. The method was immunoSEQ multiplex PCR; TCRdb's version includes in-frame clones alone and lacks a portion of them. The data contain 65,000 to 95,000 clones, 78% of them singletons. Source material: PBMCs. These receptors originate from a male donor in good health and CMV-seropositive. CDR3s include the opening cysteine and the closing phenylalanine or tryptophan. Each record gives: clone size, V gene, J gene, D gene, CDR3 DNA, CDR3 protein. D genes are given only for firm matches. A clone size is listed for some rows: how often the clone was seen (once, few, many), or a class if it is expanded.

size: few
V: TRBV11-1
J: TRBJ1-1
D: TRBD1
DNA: TGTGCCAGCAGCTTCGGACAGGGGAACACTGAAGCTTTCTTT
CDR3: CASSFGQGNTEAFF

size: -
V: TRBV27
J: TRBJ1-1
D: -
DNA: TGTGCCAGCAGTGCCCAGTTTAACACTGAAGCTTTCTTT
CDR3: CASSAQFNTEAFF

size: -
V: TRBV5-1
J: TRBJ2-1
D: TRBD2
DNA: TGCGCCAGCAGCCTAACTAGCGCTCGATCATACAATGAGCAGTTCTTC
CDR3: CASSLTSARSYNEQFF

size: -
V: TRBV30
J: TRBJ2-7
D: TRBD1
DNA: TGTGCCTCCATAAGGGGGCCCTTCTCCCATTTTTACTTC
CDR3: CASIRGPFSHFYF

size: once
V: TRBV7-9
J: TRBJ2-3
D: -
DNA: TGTGCCAGCAGCAGTATCTCCGGGGGAAGAAGGCAGTATTTT
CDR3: CASSSISGGRRQYF

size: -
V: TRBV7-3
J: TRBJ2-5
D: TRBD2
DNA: TGTGCCAGCAGCCCGGGGACTAGCGGGGGGGCCCGGGAGATCCAGTACTTC
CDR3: CASSPGTSGGAREIQYF

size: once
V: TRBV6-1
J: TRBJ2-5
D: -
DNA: TGTGCCAGCAGTGTATTACAGGGACGGCAAGAGACCCAGTACTTC
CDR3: CASSVLQGRQETQYF

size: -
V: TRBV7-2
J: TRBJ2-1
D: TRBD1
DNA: TGTGCCAGCAGCATAGGGACAGGGGGCCTCAATGAGCAGTTCTTC
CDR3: CASSIGTGGLNEQFF

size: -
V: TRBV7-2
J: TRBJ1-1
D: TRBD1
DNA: TGTGCCAGCAGCTTACGAGGTCAAAGGGGGCACACTGAAGCTTTCTTT
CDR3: CASSLRGQRGHTEAFF

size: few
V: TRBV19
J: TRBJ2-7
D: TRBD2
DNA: TGTGCCAGTAGTAAGGGATCTAGCGGGAGTTACGAGCAGTACTTC
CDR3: CASSKGSSGSYEQYF

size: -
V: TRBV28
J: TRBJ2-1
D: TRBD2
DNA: TGTGCCAGCAGTTGGACTAGCGGGAGTTTATATGAGCAGTTCTTC
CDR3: CASSWTSGSLYEQFF

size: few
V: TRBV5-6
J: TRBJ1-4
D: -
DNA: TGTGCCAGCAGCTTGGTTTCAGGGCTATTGGAAAAACTGTTTTTT
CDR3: CASSLVSGLLEKLFF

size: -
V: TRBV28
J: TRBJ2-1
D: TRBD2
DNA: TGTGCCAGCAATGGGGGGAGCGGGGGGTACAATGAGCAGTTCTTC
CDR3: CASNGGSGGYNEQFF

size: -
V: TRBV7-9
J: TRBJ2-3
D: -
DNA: TGTGCCAGCAGCTTAGACAGGGAGAGGACGCAGTATTTT
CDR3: CASSLDRERTQYF

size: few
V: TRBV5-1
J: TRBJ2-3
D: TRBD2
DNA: TGCGCCAGCAGCCCGGGGGGGGAGCTCGGGGATACGCAGTATTTT
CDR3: CASSPGGELGDTQYF

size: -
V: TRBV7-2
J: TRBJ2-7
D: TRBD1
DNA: TGTGCCAGCAGCGTACAGGGACAGGACGAGCAGTACTTC
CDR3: CASSVQGQDEQYF

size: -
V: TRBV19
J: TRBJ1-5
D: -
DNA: TGTGCCAGTAGTTGGGACACGTATAGCAATCAGCCCCAGCATTTT
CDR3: CASSWDTYSNQPQHF

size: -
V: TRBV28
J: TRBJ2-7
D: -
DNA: TGTGCCAGCAGTTTCCCGGTACCCGCTCTCACCTACGAGCAGTACTTC
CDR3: CASSFPVPALTYEQYF

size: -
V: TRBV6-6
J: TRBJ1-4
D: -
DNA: TGTGCCAGCACCAACAGGGCCAAACTGTTTTTT
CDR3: CASTNRAKLFF

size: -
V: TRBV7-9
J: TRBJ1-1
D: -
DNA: TGTTCCAGCAGCATTTTGCCCGGGGGGCGGGGAACTGAAGCTTTCTTT
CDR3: CSSSILPGGRGTEAFF

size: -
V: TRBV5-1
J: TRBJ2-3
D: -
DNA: TGCGCCAGCAGCTCCCCTTCGACAGGAATTAACACAGATACGCAGTATTTT
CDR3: CASSSPSTGINTDTQYF

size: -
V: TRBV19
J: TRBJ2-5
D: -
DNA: TGTGCCAGTAGACTGGGTGCAGGGTGGGAGACCCAGTACTTC
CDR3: CASRLGAGWETQYF

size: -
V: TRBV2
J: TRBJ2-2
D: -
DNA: TGTGCCAGCAGAGCAGGGGCTCATCGGAGCGGGGAGCTGTTTTTT
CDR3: CASRAGAHRSGELFF

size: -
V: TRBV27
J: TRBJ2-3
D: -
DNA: TGTGCCAGCAGATCCGGGAGTACGACAGATACGCAGTATTTT
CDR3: CASRSGSTTDTQYF